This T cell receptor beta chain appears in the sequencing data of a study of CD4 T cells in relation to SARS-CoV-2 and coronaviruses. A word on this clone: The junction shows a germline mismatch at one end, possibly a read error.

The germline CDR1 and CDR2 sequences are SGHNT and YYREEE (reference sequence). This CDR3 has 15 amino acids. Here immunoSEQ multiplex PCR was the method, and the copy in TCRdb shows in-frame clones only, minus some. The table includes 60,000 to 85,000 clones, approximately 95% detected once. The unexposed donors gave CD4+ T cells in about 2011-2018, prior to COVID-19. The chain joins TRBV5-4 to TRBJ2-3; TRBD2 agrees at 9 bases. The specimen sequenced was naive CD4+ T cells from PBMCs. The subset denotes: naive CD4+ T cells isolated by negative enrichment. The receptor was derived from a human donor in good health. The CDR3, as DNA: TGTGCCAGCAGCCCCCCAGCGGGAGGATCAGATACGCAATATTTT. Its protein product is CASSPPAGGSDTQYF.